Below, 24 T cell receptor beta chains from the same sample are listed, as sequenced in a study of T cells after yellow fever vaccination (dated by TCRdb to the late 2010s). The label giving this sample's treatment or condition can be read as: live attenuated yellow fever vaccine strain. The method behind the library was 5' RACE. Reads for this sample came from an Illumina NovaSeq 6000. TCRdb reworked the public reads: Q25 trimming with fastp, MiXCR clone assembly, productive beta chains retained. Identical CDR3 protein sequences are pooled into one entry, listed with their most common genes and DNA. This sample gives about 170,000 distinct CDR3 sequences in total; approximately 10% of them show up just once. The top ten constitute about 40% of the sample. The starting material was CD8+ T cells sorted from PBMCs, obtained 15 days after the yellow fever booster vaccination. The receptors shown here come from a man between 18 and 35 years old who received the YFV17D yellow fever vaccine.

V is TRBV11-1 and J is TRBJ2-7; no firm D call. This CDR3 region has 11 residues. V shed 5 bases and J shed 5 bases, with 7 bases lying between them. The V gene's germline CDR1 is SGHAT and CDR2 FQDESV (reference sequence). This CDR3 reads CASSRFHEQYF. CDR3 DNA: TGTGCCAGCAGCCGCTTCCACGAGCAGTACTTC.

This clonotype was seen at least ten times. This chain connects TRBV12-3 or TRBV12-4 to TRBJ2-2; no firm D call. This CDR3 comprises 13 residues. V gave up 3 bases and J gave up 5 bases, with 7 bases separating them. In nucleotides, the CDR3 is TGTGCCAGCAGTTTCGGCGGAACCGGGGAGCTGTTTTTT. Translation gives CASSFGGTGELFF.

CDR3 nucleotide sequence: TGCAGTGCTAGAGTCCCCGGACTAGCGGGGTGGGAAGAGACCCAGTACTTC. Its translation: CSARVPGLAGWEETQYF. V is TRBV20-1 and J is TRBJ2-5; TRBD2 matches 12 bases. CDR1 is DFQATT and CDR2 is SNEGSKA in the germline V gene (reference sequence). This CDR3 is built from 17 residues. The V and J ends lost 1 base and 3 bases, in that order; junction bases with no gene match: 9.

This clonotype showed up just a few times. The chain links TRBV27 to TRBJ2-2; D unresolved. The germline CDR1 and CDR2 sequences are MNHEY and SMNVEV (reference sequence). The CDR3 loop spans 14 amino acids. V lost 6 bases to trimming and J lost 0 bases, with 8 bases between them. CDR3 sequence reads: CASSPITNTGELFF. In nucleotides, the CDR3 is TGTGCCAGCAGCCCAATCACGAACACCGGGGAGCTGTTTTTT.

J is TRBJ2-2 and V is TRBV4-1; weak D call: TRBD2 (6 bases). Germline V CDR1 and CDR2: MGHRA, YSYEKL. The CDR3 is 16 residues long. Trimming took off 5 bases at V and 3 bases at J, with 16 bases between the two ends. CDR3: CASSFLGGGDTGELFF. CDR3 nucleotide sequence: TGCGCCAGCAGCTTTCTCGGAGGAGGGGACACCGGGGAGCTGTTTTTT.

This chain joins TRBV7-9 and TRBJ2-5; D possibly corresponds to TRBD1 (5 bases). The CDR3 contains 16 residues. Germline loops: CDR1 SEHNR, CDR2 FQNEAQ (reference sequence). Trimming left V 5 bases short and J 5 bases short, with 21 bases between. CDR3 amino acids: CASSRERTRAWETQYF. CDR3 DNA: TGTGCCAGCAGCCGCGAGCGTACCAGGGCGTGGGAGACCCAGTACTTC.

This clonotype occurred a few times. The CDR3 DNA sequence: TGTGCCAGCAGCTACCCGGACAGGGGATACAATGAGCAGTTCTTC. Its protein is CASSYPDRGYNEQFF. This chain uses TRBV7-9 with TRBJ2-1; 9 nucleotides line up with TRBD1. This CDR3 contains 15 residues. Germline values: CDR1 SEHNR, CDR2 FQNEAQ (reference sequence). V was pared by 4 bases and J by 4 bases, with 5 bases of the junction left unmatched.

This chain links TRBV12-3 or TRBV12-4 with TRBJ1-5; a weak D match, TRBD1 (5 bases). CDR3 length: 14 amino acids. The germline V and J ends were trimmed by 3 bases and 7 bases, with 13 bases remaining between them. The DNA for the CDR3 is TGTGCCAGCAGTTTGACGAGTGGGGCGCAGCCCCAGCATTTT. Translated, it gives CASSLTSGAQPQHF.

This clonotype was seen more than once but under ten times. The rearrangement uses TRBV6-2 or TRBV6-3 and TRBJ1-2; 9 nucleotides align to TRBD1. The CDR3 contains 15 residues. Trimming removed 5 bases from V and 5 bases from J; junction bases left unmatched: 9. Germline loops: CDR1 MNHEY, CDR2 SVGEGT. The CDR3 DNA is TGTGCCAGCAGTATCAGCTCCGGGACAGGGTATGGCTACACCTTC. This sequence encodes CASSISSGTGYGYTF.

The rearrangement joins TRBV11-1 to TRBJ2-7; D possibly matches TRBD1 or TRBD2 (6 bases each). Germline V gene lookup returns CDR1 SGHAT and CDR2 FQDESV (reference sequence). The CDR3 runs to 14 residues. V dropped 3 bases and J dropped 7 bases, with 16 bases sitting between them. The CDR3 DNA reads TGTGCCAGCAGCTTCGACAGGTCCCGGGGGGAGCAGTACTTC. It translates to CASSFDRSRGEQYF.

The sample holds a few counts of this clonotype. The chain is built from TRBV10-2 and TRBJ2-3; no definite D call. The V gene's germline CDR1 is WSHSY and CDR2 SAAADI. This CDR3 is built from 13 residues. Trimming took 2 bases from V and 10 from J, leaving 13 bases between them. The CDR3 region has the DNA TGCGCCAGCAGTGAGGACCAGCGCTTTTCGCAGTATTTT. As protein: CASSEDQRFSQYF.

The CDR3 DNA follows: TGTGCCAGCAGCGTAGGAACGGGGGGCTATGTGAACACTGAAGCTTTCTTT. Amino acids: CASSVGTGGYVNTEAFF. This chain connects TRBV9 to TRBJ1-1; D might be TRBD1 (6 bases). CDR3 size: 17 residues. In germline, CDR1 is SGDLS, CDR2 YYNGEE. Between the trimmed V and J ends, which lost 0 bases and 0 bases, there was a span of 15 bases.

The J gene is TRBJ2-5, the V gene TRBV27, with 8 positions matching TRBD1. The CDR3 length is 14 residues. Looked up from germline, CDR1 is MNHEY and CDR2 is SMNVEV (reference sequence). V gave up 3 bases and J gave up 4 bases; unmatched junction bases: 4. CDR3 in DNA: TGTGCCAGCAGTTTCGCGGACAGGGCAGAGACCCAGTACTTC. As protein: CASSFADRAETQYF.

This clonotype has ten or more counts. This chain joins TRBV2 and TRBJ2-5; D is uncertain. Germline loops: CDR1 SNHLY, CDR2 FYNNEI. Trimming took off 6 bases at V and 1 base at J, with 6 bases between the two ends. CDR3 length equals 12 residues. The CDR3 protein is CASRNAQETQYF. The CDR3 coding sequence is TGTGCCAGCAGAAACGCCCAAGAGACCCAGTACTTC.

This clonotype has a handful of counts. The V and J genes are TRBV7-9 and TRBJ2-1; D perhaps matches TRBD1 (5 bases). This CDR3 region has 13 residues. The germline V gene encodes CDR1 SEHNR and CDR2 FQNEAQ (reference sequence). V was cut by 3 bases and J by 9 bases, with 12 bases left in between. The CDR3 sequence is CASSLTLQAEQFF. In nucleotides, the CDR3 is TGTGCCAGCAGCTTGACCCTACAGGCTGAGCAGTTCTTC.

This clonotype has more than one count but fewer than ten. The genes are TRBV10-2 and TRBJ2-3; the D is unclear. V was shortened by 7 bases and J by 6 bases, with 20 bases between the two germline ends. Germline V gives CDR1 WSHSY, CDR2 SAAADI. The CDR3 is 15 amino acids. The CDR3 DNA reads as TGCGCCAGCACCCACCGCCCGCCCCCAGCGGATACGCAGTATTTT. This sequence encodes CASTHRPPPADTQYF.

This chain uses TRBV5-4 with TRBJ2-7, with D unresolved. V lost 0 bases and J 2 bases, leaving 12 bases between the germline ends. The CDR3 contains 15 residues. CDR1 is SGHNT and CDR2 is YYREEE in the germline V gene (reference sequence). CDR3 sequence reads: CASSLAEHGTYEQYF. DNA for the CDR3: TGTGCCAGCAGCTTGGCAGAACACGGCACCTACGAGCAGTACTTC. Using reference TRBV5-4 and TRBJ2-7 for the parts outside the CDR3, the full variable domain is ETGVTQSPTHLIKTRGQQVTLRCSSQSGHNTVSWYQQALGQGPQFIFQYYREEENGRGNFPPRFSGLQFPNYSSELNVNALELDDSALYLCASSLAEHGTYEQYFGPGTRLTVT.

In its sample, this clonotype was seen a few times. This rearrangement joins TRBV12-3 or TRBV12-4 to TRBJ2-7; no reliable D call. The CDR3 contains 14 residues. The V gene lost 1 base and the J gene lost 2 bases, with 9 bases spanning the gap. The CDR3 is CASSLGPTAYEQYV. The DNA of the CDR3 is TGTGCCAGCAGTTTAGGACCTACTGCCTACGAGCAGTACGTC.

V is TRBV6-2 or TRBV6-3 and J is TRBJ1-2, with 7 bases aligning to TRBD1. Trimming took 7 bases from V and 0 from J; bases not matched to a gene: 5. Germline CDR1 reads MNHEY; CDR2 reads SVGEGT. The CDR3 extends over 14 amino acids. This chain's CDR3 is CASNPGQANYGYTF. In DNA form, the CDR3 reads TGTGCCAGCAACCCCGGACAGGCTAACTATGGCTACACCTTC.

This clonotype turned up a few times. The chain uses TRBV4-1 and TRBJ2-2; D is perhaps TRBD1 or TRBD2 (5 bases each). CDR3 length equals 16 residues. CDR1 is MGHRA and CDR2 is YSYEKL in the germline V gene. Trimming removed 2 bases at V and 1 base at J, with 11 bases between. The CDR3 loop reads CASSQWDGGNTGELFF. CDR3 nucleotide sequence: TGCGCCAGCAGCCAATGGGACGGTGGGAACACCGGGGAGCTGTTTTTT.

This clonotype was seen at least ten times. The genes are TRBV4-2 and TRBJ1-1; 10 nucleotides align to TRBD1. Germline CDR1 and CDR2: LGHNA and YNFKEQ. Trimming at V came to 3 bases and at J to 1 base, leaving 14 bases not matched to a gene. The CDR3 covers 19 residues. The chain's CDR3 is CASSQINDRGLQRNTEAFF. CDR3 DNA: TGTGCCAGCAGCCAGATAAATGACAGGGGGCTGCAGAGGAACACTGAAGCTTTCTTT.

This clonotype has ten or more counts. The gene calls are TRBV7-2 and TRBJ2-5; 7 bases map to TRBD2. V shed 4 bases, J shed 2 bases, and the junction held 7 bases outside the gene matches. CDR1 is SGHTA and CDR2 is FQGNSA in the germline V gene. There are 15 residues in the CDR3. The CDR3 DNA reads TGTGCCAGCAGCTCGTGGGAGGGGACTCAAGAGACCCAGTACTTC. Translating gives CASSSWEGTQETQYF.

V and J are TRBV5-1 and TRBJ2-7; D is perhaps TRBD1 or TRBD2 (5 bases each). The CDR3 is made up of 15 amino acids. Germline CDR1 reads SGHRS; CDR2 reads YFSETQ. Deletions cut 0 bases from V and 3 bases from J, with 13 bases between. Written as DNA, the CDR3 is TGCGCCAGCAGCTTGGATCTCGGGACCTTCTACGAGCAGTACTTC. It yields the protein CASSLDLGTFYEQYF.

The chain links TRBV5-1 to TRBJ2-3, with 10 bases identical to TRBD1. V was pared by 3 bases and J by 5 bases, with 9 bases of the junction left unmatched. The CDR3 is made up of 16 amino acids. Germline V lookup: CDR1 SGHRS, CDR2 YFSETQ. The CDR3 loop reads CASSSLTGGSGDTQYF. The CDR3 nucleotides read TGCGCCAGCAGCTCCCTGACAGGGGGCTCTGGAGATACGCAGTATTTT.